The TCR beta chain under discussion was sequenced for a study of cytomegalovirus exposure and HLA in healthy donors. The CDR3 length is 13 residues. Per germline, CDR1 LNHDA and CDR2 SQIVND (reference sequence). V was pared by 5 bases and J by 7 bases, with 4 bases of the junction left unmatched. In the PCR, 60 Vbeta and 13 Jbeta primers were used. Sequencing used immunoSEQ multiplex PCR; TCRdb keeps in-frame clones, though not all of them. The sample holds 75,000 to 100,000 clones, about 71% seen once. A word on this clone: In the same sample, other DNA sequences code for this CDR3.

Sequenced material: PBMCs. The clonotype originates from a man between 60 and 70 years old in good health and CMV-seronegative. The chain uses TRBV19 and TRBJ1-5; TRBD1 aligns across 8 bases. This CDR3 is CASSGQGRQPQHF. CDR3 nucleotide sequence: TGTGCCAGTAGTGGACAGGGTCGGCAGCCCCAGCATTTT. Together with reference TRBV19 and TRBJ1-5, the CDR3 gives the full variable domain: DGGITQSPKYLFRKEGQNVTLSCEQNLNHDAMYWYRQDPGQGLRLIYYSQIVNDFQKGDIAEGYSVSREKKESFPLTVTSAQKNPTAFYLCASSGQGRQPQHFGDGTRLSIL.